The 20 T cell receptor beta chains given below trace back to one sample, sequenced in a study of shared clonotypes between healthy human individuals. TCRdb keeps only in-frame clones here, not all; method: immunoSEQ multiplex PCR. Among roughly 2 million clones listed, about 95% were seen once. The naive CD8 population came from CD45RO-negative cells selected for CCR7, without terminally differentiated effector memory CD45RA+ cells. The sequenced sample was naive CD8+ T cells sorted from blood. The receptors come from a man aged 18-30 years in good health.

V gene TRBV28 combines with J gene TRBJ2-7; no definite D call. This CDR3 comprises 15 residues. V lost 3 bases and J lost 4, with 16 bases in between. Germline loops: CDR1 MDHEN, CDR2 SYDVKM. Written as DNA, the CDR3 is TGTGCCAGCAGTTTGGGTCTAGGCCTGGGTTACGAGCAGTACTTC. Protein: CASSLGLGLGYEQYF.

The V gene is TRBV10-3, the J gene TRBJ1-1, with a tentative D call TRBD1 (6 bases). The germline gives CDR1 ENHRY, CDR2 SYGVKD. CDR3 size: 13 residues. The V end was cut by 6 bases, the J end by 4 bases, with 12 bases between. This CDR3 reads CAISGQGITEAFF. CDR3 nucleotides: TGTGCCATCAGCGGTCAGGGGATCACTGAAGCTTTCTTT.

The chain has TRBV27 and TRBJ2-1, with D perhaps matching TRBD2 (6 bases). Germline CDR1 reads MNHEY; CDR2 reads SMNVEV (reference sequence). The V end lost 3 bases, the J end lost 4 bases, and 16 bases lay between the germline ends. CDR3 length: 16 residues. CDR3 in amino acids: CASSLGLASIYNEQFF. The CDR3 DNA reads TGTGCCAGCAGTTTGGGTCTAGCGTCTATTTACAATGAGCAGTTCTTC.

This sequence joins TRBV4-1 and TRBJ2-7; perhaps D is TRBD1 or TRBD2 (5 bases each). V gave up 5 bases and J gave up 2 bases, with 16 bases separating them. The germline gives CDR1 MGHRA, CDR2 YSYEKL. The CDR3 runs 15 residues. The DNA for the CDR3 is TGCGCCAGCAGCGACACCCGGGACGCCACCTACGAGCAGTACTTC. Translating gives CASSDTRDATYEQYF.

The CDR3, as DNA: TGTGCCAGAAGCTCCTCCCAGGGGAACTATGGCTACACCTTC. Amino acids: CARSSSQGNYGYTF. The rearrangement uses TRBV5-3 and TRBJ1-2; a possible D gene is TRBD1 (6 bases). TRBV5-3 qualifies as an ORF whose function is uncertain. V lost 3 bases to trimming and J lost 2 bases, with 11 bases between them. The CDR3 contains 14 residues.

The V call is TRBV27, the J call TRBJ1-1; D remains unclear. Germline CDR1 MNHEY, CDR2 SMNVEV (reference sequence). The V gene lost 7 bases and the J gene lost 2 bases, with 11 bases spanning the gap. The CDR3 is 13 amino acids. For the CDR3, the DNA is TGTGCCAGCACCCTAGGACCAAACACTGAAGCTTTCTTT. Protein: CASTLGPNTEAFF.

This sequence joins TRBV6-6 and TRBJ1-6, with D perhaps TRBD1 (6 bases). The V end lost 4 bases, the J end lost 7 bases, and 17 bases lay between the germline ends. CDR3 length: 16 residues. Germline-derived CDR1 and CDR2 are MNHNY and SVGAGI (reference sequence). The CDR3 DNA sequence: TGTGCCAGCAGTTCCCTGCAAGGGGGGCGCAATTCACCCCTCCACTTT. Its translation is CASSSLQGGRNSPLHF.

In this sample, this clone turned up once. This chain connects TRBV10-2 to TRBJ2-7; 7 bases agree with TRBD1. The length of the CDR3 is 14 residues. Germline assignment: CDR1 WSHSY and CDR2 SAAADI. J lost 4 bases, V lost 5 bases, and 8 bases had no gene match. In DNA form, the CDR3 reads TGCGCCAGCAGTCAAAGGACAGGACCTTACGAGCAGTACTTC. Translating gives CASSQRTGPYEQYF.

J is TRBJ2-7 and V is TRBV7-2; possibly TRBD2 for D (6 bases). The CDR3 runs to 18 residues. The germline V and J ends were trimmed by 4 bases and 2 bases, with 24 bases remaining between them. Per germline, CDR1 SGHTA and CDR2 FQGNSA. The CDR3 nucleotides read TGTGCCAGCAGCTCCGGCGGTTGGGGTGGCGGGACCCCCTACGAGCAGTACTTC. Protein sequence: CASSSGGWGGGTPYEQYF.

The chain couples TRBV7-9 to TRBJ2-3, with D unclear. The CDR3 has 12 residues. The germline V gene has CDR1 SEHNR and CDR2 FQNEAQ (reference sequence). V shed 2 bases and J shed 4 bases, with 4 bases lying between them. The CDR3: CASSLTPDTQYF. CDR3 coding DNA: TGTGCCAGCAGCTTAACCCCAGATACGCAGTATTTT.

The CDR3 region is CASPSGPTGELFF. The CDR3 DNA reads as TGTGCCAGCCCCAGCGGCCCTACCGGGGAGCTGTTTTTT. The V and J genes are TRBV7-9 and TRBJ2-2; weak D call: TRBD2 (5 bases). The length of the CDR3 is 13 residues. The germline CDR1 and CDR2 sequences are SEHNR and FQNEAQ (reference sequence). The V end lost 8 bases, the J end lost 5 bases, and 12 bases lay between the germline ends.

The chain combines TRBV10-1 with TRBJ2-1, with a possible D match to TRBD2 (6 bases). V was cut by 3 bases and J by 5 bases, with 11 bases left in between. This CDR3 has 14 residues. The V gene's germline CDR1 is WNHNN and CDR2 SYGVQD (reference sequence). CDR3 nucleotide sequence: TGCGCCAGCAGTGACCCCGGACTAAACAATGAGCAGTTCTTC. It translates to CASSDPGLNNEQFF.

The chain employs TRBV19 and TRBJ2-7, with D perhaps matching TRBD1 (5 bases). Trimming shortened V by 2 bases and J by 3 bases, and 14 bases separated the two germline ends. The CDR3 length is 15 residues. Germline V gene data show CDR1 as LNHDA and CDR2 as SQIVND (reference sequence). The CDR3 DNA sequence: TGTGCCAGTAGTATAAGGGCAGGGTGGAACTACGAGCAGTACTTC. Protein product: CASSIRAGWNYEQYF.

J is TRBJ2-7 and V is TRBV2, with D possibly called TRBD1 or TRBD2 (5 bases each). The CDR3 extends over 13 amino acids. Trimming stripped 7 bases from V and 0 bases from J, with 10 bases between. CDR1 is SNHLY, CDR2 FYNNEI, per germline. The CDR3: CASKGTDSYEQYF. The CDR3 DNA is TGTGCCAGCAAAGGGACCGACTCCTACGAGCAGTACTTC.

J is TRBJ2-2 and V is TRBV13, with 7 bases identical to TRBD2. CDR1 is PRHDT, CDR2 FYEKMQ, per germline (reference sequence). The CDR3 is 18 amino acids. The V and J ends lost 3 bases and 3 bases, in that order; junction bases with no gene match: 13. The CDR3 loop reads CASSFSGFGTTYTGELFF. CDR3 coding DNA: TGTGCCAGCAGCTTTAGTGGCTTCGGGACTACCTACACCGGGGAGCTGTTTTTT.

The CDR3 coding sequence is TGTGCCAGCAGTGCGGTACAGGGTGTGGAGCAGTACTTC. Translated: CASSAVQGVEQYF. V is TRBV25-1 and J is TRBJ2-7, with D maybe TRBD1 (6 bases). Trimming took off 4 bases at V and 7 bases at J, with 14 bases between the two ends. Germline V CDR1 and CDR2: MGHDK, SYGVNS. CDR3 length: 13 residues.

The count of this clone is one. V gene TRBV6-1 combines with J gene TRBJ1-1; a possible D gene is TRBD1 (6 bases). Germline assignment: CDR1 MNHNS and CDR2 SASEGT. This CDR3 contains 16 residues. Trimming took off 1 base at V and 3 bases at J, with 15 bases between the two ends. The CDR3 DNA reads TGTGCCAGCAGTGAAGAGGTAGGGGGGCCATACACTGAAGCTTTCTTT. It encodes CASSEEVGGPYTEAFF.

The rearrangement joins TRBV9 to TRBJ1-1, with D possibly TRBD1 on 6 matching bases. Trimming took 3 bases from V and 7 from J, leaving 13 bases between them. Per the germline V gene, CDR1 is SGDLS and CDR2 is YYNGEE. The CDR3 contains 13 residues. The CDR3 DNA reads as TGTGCCAGCAGCGCGATGGGGGCGAATGAAGCTTTCTTT. Its translation is CASSAMGANEAFF.

The chain links TRBV7-9 to TRBJ1-1, with D maybe TRBD1 (6 bases). The CDR3 runs 14 residues. Germline V gene data show CDR1 as SEHNR and CDR2 as FQNEAQ (reference sequence). The ends were cut back, 3 bases at V and 3 bases at J, with 11 bases in the middle. DNA of the CDR3: TGTGCCAGCAGCTTTGTGGACAGCTACACTGAAGCTTTCTTT. It specifies CASSFVDSYTEAFF.

The chain uses TRBV9 and TRBJ2-1; 9 positions match TRBD1. The CDR3 runs 15 residues. Germline V gene data show CDR1 as SGDLS and CDR2 as YYNGEE. After removal of 1 base from V and 4 bases from J, the junction contained 3 bases not matched to a gene. Here the CDR3 DNA reads TGTGCCAGCAGCGTATGGGACAGGGATTACAATGAGCAGTTCTTC. It yields the protein CASSVWDRDYNEQFF.